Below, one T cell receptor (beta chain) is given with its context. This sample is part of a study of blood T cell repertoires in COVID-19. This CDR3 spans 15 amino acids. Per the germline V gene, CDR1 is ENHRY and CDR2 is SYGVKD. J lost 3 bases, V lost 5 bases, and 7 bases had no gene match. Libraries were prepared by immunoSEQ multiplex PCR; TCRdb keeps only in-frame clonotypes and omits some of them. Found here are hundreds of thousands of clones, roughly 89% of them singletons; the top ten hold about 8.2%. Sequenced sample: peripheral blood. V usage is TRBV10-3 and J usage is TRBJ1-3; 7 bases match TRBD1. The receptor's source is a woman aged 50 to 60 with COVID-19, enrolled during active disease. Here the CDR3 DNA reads TGTGCCATCAGTCTCCAGGGGGTAGGTGGAAACACCATATATTTT. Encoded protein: CAISLQGVGGNTIYF.